This record covers a single T cell receptor (beta chain). Its target is unknown. Brentuximab vedotin exposure varied, and every patient relapsed after autologous stem cell transplantation. Relapsed/refractory classical Hodgkin lymphoma patients had complete, partial or progressive responses. The sample originates from a study of PD-1 blockade in classical Hodgkin lymphoma. Study results and limitations: Newly diagnosed patients reportedly trailed healthy donors in baseline TCR diversity. Why the repertoires differ is still unclear, perhaps disease activity or prior therapy. Complete responders had baseline diversity similar to newly diagnosed patients.

This CDR3 has 12 amino acids. Germline CDR1 reads MDHEN; CDR2 reads SYDVKM. V was cut by 4 bases and J by 4 bases, with 7 bases left in between. The data were produced by immunoSEQ multiplex PCR, yet TCRdb's version contains in-frame clones alone and is incomplete. The table includes tens of thousands of clones, around two thirds detected once. The TCR originated in a human donor with classical Hodgkin lymphoma. The genes are TRBV28 and TRBJ1-2; D not certain. Sequences were derived from peripheral blood mononuclear cells (PBMCs), sampled at baseline. CDR3 coding DNA: TGTGCCAGCAGTTCCGGCTTCTATGGCTACACCTTC. It codes for CASSSGFYGYTF.